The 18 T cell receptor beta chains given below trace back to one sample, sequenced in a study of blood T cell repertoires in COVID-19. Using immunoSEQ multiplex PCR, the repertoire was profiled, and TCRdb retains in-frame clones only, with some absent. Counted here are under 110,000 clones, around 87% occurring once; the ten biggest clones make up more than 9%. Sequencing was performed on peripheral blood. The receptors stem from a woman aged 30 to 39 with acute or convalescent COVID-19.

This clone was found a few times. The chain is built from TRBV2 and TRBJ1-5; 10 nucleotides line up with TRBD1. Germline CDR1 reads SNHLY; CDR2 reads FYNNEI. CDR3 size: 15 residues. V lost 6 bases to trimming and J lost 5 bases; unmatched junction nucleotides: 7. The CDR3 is CASSVDRGLDQPQHF. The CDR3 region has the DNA TGTGCCAGCAGCGTTGACAGGGGGCTAGATCAGCCCCAGCATTTT. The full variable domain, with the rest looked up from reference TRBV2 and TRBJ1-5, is EPEVTQTPSHQVTQMGQEVILRCVPISNHLYFYWYRQILGQKVEFLVSFYNNEISEKSEIFDDQFSVERPDGSNFTLKIRSTKLEDSAMYFCASSVDRGLDQPQHFGDGTRLSIL.

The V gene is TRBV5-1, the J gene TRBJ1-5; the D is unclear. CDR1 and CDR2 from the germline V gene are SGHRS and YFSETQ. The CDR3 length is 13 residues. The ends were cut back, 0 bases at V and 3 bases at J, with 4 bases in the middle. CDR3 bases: TGCGCCAGCAGCTTGGACACCAATCAGCCCCAGCATTTT. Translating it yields CASSLDTNQPQHF.

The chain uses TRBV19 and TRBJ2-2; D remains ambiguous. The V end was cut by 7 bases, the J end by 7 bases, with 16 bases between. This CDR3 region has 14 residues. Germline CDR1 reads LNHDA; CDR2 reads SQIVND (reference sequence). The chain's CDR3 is CASMGRLEGGELFF. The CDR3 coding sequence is TGTGCCAGTATGGGCAGGTTAGAAGGCGGGGAGCTGTTTTTT.

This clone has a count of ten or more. Here the CDR3 DNA reads TGCGCCAGCAGCTTGGACTCCGATGAACGGGGGAGCTACGAGCAGTACTTC. Translating gives CASSLDSDERGSYEQYF. The chain uses TRBV5-1 and TRBJ2-7, with a weak D call TRBD2 (6 bases). This CDR3 is 17 amino acids long. CDR1 and CDR2 (germline): SGHRS, YFSETQ. Trimming pared 0 bases from V and 3 bases from J, leaving 19 bases between.

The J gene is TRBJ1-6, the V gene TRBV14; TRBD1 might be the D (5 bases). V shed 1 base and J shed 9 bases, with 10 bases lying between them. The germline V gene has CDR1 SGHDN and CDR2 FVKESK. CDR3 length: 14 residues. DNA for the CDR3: TGTGCCAGCAGCCAAGGCGGGGCGATTTCACCCCTCCACTTT. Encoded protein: CASSQGGAISPLHF.

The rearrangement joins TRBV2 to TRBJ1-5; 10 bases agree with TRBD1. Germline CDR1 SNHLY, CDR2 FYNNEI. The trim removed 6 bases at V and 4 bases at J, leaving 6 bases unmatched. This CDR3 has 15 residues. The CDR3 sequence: CASSRDRGFNQPQHF. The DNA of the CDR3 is TGTGCCAGCAGCCGGGACAGGGGTTTTAATCAGCCCCAGCATTTT.

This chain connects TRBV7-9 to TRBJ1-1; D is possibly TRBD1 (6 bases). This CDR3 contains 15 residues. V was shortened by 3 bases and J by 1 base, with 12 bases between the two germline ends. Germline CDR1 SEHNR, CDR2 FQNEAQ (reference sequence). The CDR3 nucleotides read TGTGCCAGCAGCTTGACCGGGACATCGAACACTGAAGCTTTCTTT. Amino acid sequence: CASSLTGTSNTEAFF.

CDR3 loop: CASSLRQGSGAFF. As DNA, the CDR3 is TGTGCCAGCAGTCTTCGACAGGGGTCGGGAGCTTTCTTT. The chain recombines TRBV27 with TRBJ1-1; 8 nucleotides agree with TRBD1. CDR3 length: 13 residues. The V segment lost 5 bases and the J segment 10 bases; nucleotides outside the gene matches: 9. Germline V lookup: CDR1 MNHEY, CDR2 SMNVEV (reference sequence).

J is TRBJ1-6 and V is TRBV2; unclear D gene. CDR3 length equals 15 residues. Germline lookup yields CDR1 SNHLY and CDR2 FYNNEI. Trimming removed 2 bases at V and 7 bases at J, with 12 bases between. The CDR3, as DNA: TGTGCCAGCAGTGAAAGGTCAGGCCTAAATTCACCCCTCCACTTT. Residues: CASSERSGLNSPLHF.

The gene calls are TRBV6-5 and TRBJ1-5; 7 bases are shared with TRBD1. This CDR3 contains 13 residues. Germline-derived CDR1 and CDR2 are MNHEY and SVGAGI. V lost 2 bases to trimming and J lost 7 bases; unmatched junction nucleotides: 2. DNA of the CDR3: TGTGCCAGCAGTTACGACAGGGCGCAGCCCCAGCATTTT. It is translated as CASSYDRAQPQHF.

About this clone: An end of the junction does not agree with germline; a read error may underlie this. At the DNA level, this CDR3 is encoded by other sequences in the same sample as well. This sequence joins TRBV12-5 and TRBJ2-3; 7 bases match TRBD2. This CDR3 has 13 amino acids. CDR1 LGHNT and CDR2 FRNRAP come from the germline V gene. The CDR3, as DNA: TGTGCGAGTGACGGGACTATCGGGGATACGCAGTATTTT. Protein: CASDGTIGDTQYF.

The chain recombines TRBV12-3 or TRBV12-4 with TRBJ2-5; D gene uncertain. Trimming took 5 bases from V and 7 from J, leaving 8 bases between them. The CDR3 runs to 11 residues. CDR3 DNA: TGTGCCAGCAGTCACGCAGGGACCCAGTACTTC. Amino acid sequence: CASSHAGTQYF.

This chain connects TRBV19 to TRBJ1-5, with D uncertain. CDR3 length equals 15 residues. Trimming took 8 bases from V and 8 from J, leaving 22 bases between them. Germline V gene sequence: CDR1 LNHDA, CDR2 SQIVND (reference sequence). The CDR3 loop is CASAQSGTSGEPQHF. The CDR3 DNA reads TGTGCCAGTGCTCAATCGGGAACCTCGGGTGAGCCCCAGCATTTT.

The CDR3, as DNA: TGTGCCAGCAGCTTTCGAGCAGGGGGTGAAAAACTGTTTTTT. Its translation is CASSFRAGGEKLFF. The chain joins TRBV7-2 to TRBJ1-4; TRBD1 matches 7 bases. The germline CDR1 and CDR2 sequences are SGHTA and FQGNSA. The CDR3 is made up of 14 amino acids. V lost 3 bases to trimming and J lost 7 bases; unmatched junction nucleotides: 5.

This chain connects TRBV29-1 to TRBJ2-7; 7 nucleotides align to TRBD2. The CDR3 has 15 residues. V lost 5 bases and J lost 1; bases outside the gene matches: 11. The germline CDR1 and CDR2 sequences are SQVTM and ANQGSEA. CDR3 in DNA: TGCAGCGTTTGCCTCCGCGGGGGACCATCCTACGAGCAGTACTTC. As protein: CSVCLRGGPSYEQYF.

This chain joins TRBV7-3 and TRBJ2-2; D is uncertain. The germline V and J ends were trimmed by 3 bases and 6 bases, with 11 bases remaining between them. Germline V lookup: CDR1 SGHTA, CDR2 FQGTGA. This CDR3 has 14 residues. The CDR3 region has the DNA TGTGCCAGCAGCTTTGATGGCCGGGCCGGGGAGCTGTTTTTT. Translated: CASSFDGRAGELFF.

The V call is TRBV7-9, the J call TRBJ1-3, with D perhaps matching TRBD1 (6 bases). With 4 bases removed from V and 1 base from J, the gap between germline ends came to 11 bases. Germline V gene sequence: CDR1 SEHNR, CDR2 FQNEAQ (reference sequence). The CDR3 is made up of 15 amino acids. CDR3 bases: TGTGCCAGCAGCTCACCAGGGGTTTCTGGAAACACCATATATTTT. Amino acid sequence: CASSSPGVSGNTIYF.

The CDR3 coding sequence is TGTGCCAGCAGCCCGTCCAGGACTAGCGGGGGGACGAACACCGGGGAGCTGTTTTTT. Translating it yields CASSPSRTSGGTNTGELFF. This chain uses TRBV21-1 with TRBJ2-2; TRBD2 is taken as the D call from the table, unchecked against the DNA. TRBV21-1 has pseudogene status. This CDR3 spans 19 amino acids.